The source of this T cell receptor beta chain is a study of regulatory T cells in long-lasting Graves disease. Overall study: Persistence in Graves' disease required over 5 years of antithyroid drugs plus positive TSH receptor antibodies. Study results and limitations: Analyses excluded thyroid tissue, covering peripheral blood alone. Favored gene segments in persistent disease were TRBV28, TRBJ1-2 and TRBJ2-5. Persistent Graves' patients had lower TCR diversity than newly diagnosed ones.

TCR beta libraries were built with iRepertoire HTBI primers and Arm-PCR of CDR3 regions. TCRdb reprocessed the multiplex PCR reads via MiXCR and lists one record per CDR3 protein. The table lists roughly 450,000 distinct CDR3 sequences, roughly 23% of them singletons. Time point given: persistent/refractory GD, antithyroid drugs over 5 years with positive TRAb. PBMCs provided the RNA from which the TCR library was made. About this clonotype: The antigen is unknown.

V was pared by 4 bases and J by 8 bases, with 3 bases of the junction left unmatched. In germline, CDR1 is SGHRS, CDR2 YFSETQ. CDR3 length: 12 residues. The chain uses TRBV5-1 and TRBJ2-4, with 7 nucleotides matching TRBD2. The TCR was taken from a female donor with Graves disease. The sequences come from peripheral blood mononuclear cells (PBMCs), collected when the disease was refractory, from a patient treated with antithyroid drugs. CDR3 nucleotide sequence: TGCGCCAGCAGCGAGGGAGGGGACATTCAGTACTTC. The encoded protein is CASSEGGDIQYF.